These T cell receptor beta chains were read from a single sample in a study of T cell responses to AZD1222 COVID-19 vaccine. The repertoire was sequenced with immunoSEQ multiplex PCR; TCRdb's copy has only in-frame clones and lacks some. The sample records about 130,000 clones, 88% being singletons. This material consisted of peripheral blood, taken on day 0 of AZD1222 vaccination. These TCRs come from an adult in good health. Each CDR3 is given with its conserved first and last residue. The D gene is left open where the match is weak. The size of a clone is reported for some rows only, either as once, few or many, or as a class for expanded clones.

D gene	clone size	V gene	J gene	CDR3 length	CDR3 protein	CDR3 DNA
NA	NA	TRBV7-9	TRBJ2-1	15	CASSSRTSSYNEQFF	TGTGCCAGCAGCTCCCGGACATCCTCCTACAATGAGCAGTTCTTC
NA	NA	TRBV7-9	TRBJ1-2	14	CASSLDTIRWGYTF	TGTGCCAGCAGCTTAGATACCATCAGGTGGGGCTACACCTTC
NA	NA	TRBV21-1	TRBJ1-4	18	CASSKGPADRGRSEKLFF	TGTGCCAGCAGCAAGGGGCCGGCGGACAGGGGGCGGAGTGAAAAACTGTTTTTT
TRBD1	NA	TRBV19	TRBJ1-2	15	CASRNRDRGSDGYTF	TGTGCCAGTAGAAACCGGGACAGGGGGTCTGATGGCTACACCTTC
NA	NA	TRBV3-1/TRBV3-2	TRBJ1-1	15	CASSQDSGIGTEAFF	TGTGCCAGCAGCCAAGATTCGGGTATCGGGACTGAAGCTTTCTTT
NA	NA	TRBV28	TRBJ1-2	13	CASSLVGRYGYTF	TGTGCCAGCAGTTTGGTAGGGCGCTATGGCTACACCTTC
NA	NA	TRBV5-4	TRBJ1-3	15	CASSPDFTSGNTIYF	TGTGCCAGCAGCCCGGACTTTACCTCTGGAAACACCATATATTTT
NA	NA	TRBV6-2/TRBV6-3	TRBJ1-6	17	CASSYSSPSSYNSPLHF	TGTGCCAGCAGTTACTCGAGTCCGAGCAGCTATAATTCACCCCTCCACTTT
TRBD1	NA	TRBV19	TRBJ1-1	14	CASSTQGAGTEAFF	TGTGCCAGTAGTACCCAGGGGGCAGGGACTGAAGCTTTCTTT
NA	few	TRBV7-3	TRBJ1-2	13	CASSLDGNYGYTF	TGTGCCAGCAGCCTTGACGGAAACTATGGCTACACCTTC
TRBD2	few	TRBV29-1	TRBJ2-1	19	CSVDGVPDTPAGGINEQFF	TGCAGCGTTGATGGGGTTCCGGATACGCCAGCGGGAGGAATCAATGAGCAGTTCTTC
NA	NA	TRBV5-1	TRBJ1-4	16	CASSIRPGVADEKLFF	TGCGCCAGCAGCATACGGCCAGGGGTGGCGGATGAAAAACTGTTTTTT
NA	NA	TRBV2	TRBJ2-3	14	CASSEGAGTDTQYF	TGTGCCAGCAGTGAGGGGGCAGGCACAGATACGCAGTATTTT
NA	NA	TRBV6-6	TRBJ1-6	16	CASSYSDRALNSPLHF	TGTGCCAGCAGTTACTCGGACAGAGCACTAAATTCACCCCTCCACTTT
NA	medium-sized	TRBV12-3/TRBV12-4	TRBJ1-2	13	CASTPGGGYGYTF	TGTGCCAGCACACCCGGTGGCGGGTATGGCTACACCTTC
NA	NA	TRBV7-6	TRBJ2-7	15	CASSPQGGQPYEQYF	TGTGCCAGCAGCCCCCAGGGAGGACAGCCCTACGAGCAGTACTTC
NA	NA	TRBV11-3	TRBJ1-1	13	CASSLGMNTEAFF	TGTGCCAGCAGCCTTGGGATGAACACTGAAGCTTTCTTT
NA	NA	TRBV10-3	TRBJ1-1	13	CAISELGRLEAFF	TGTGCCATCAGTGAGCTAGGGCGATTAGAAGCTTTCTTT
TRBD1	NA	TRBV15	TRBJ1-4	14	CATSGDREKEKLFF	TGTGCCACCAGCGGAGACAGGGAAAAAGAAAAACTGTTTTTT
TRBD1	NA	TRBV7-8	TRBJ1-5	17	CASSLGYKGQGGQPQHF	TGTGCCAGCAGCTTGGGATACAAGGGACAGGGGGGTCAGCCCCAGCATTTT
NA	NA	TRBV27	TRBJ2-1	12	CASSLTGNEQFF	TGTGCCAGCAGCCTGACAGGCAATGAGCAGTTCTTC
NA	NA	TRBV7-3	TRBJ2-1	14	CASSSPGVRNEQFF	TGTGCCAGCAGCTCGCCGGGGGTTCGGAATGAGCAGTTCTTC
TRBD2	NA	TRBV19	TRBJ2-2	16	CASSELAGRRAGELFF	TGTGCCAGTAGTGAACTAGCGGGGCGGCGGGCCGGGGAGCTGTTTTTT
TRBD2	NA	TRBV24-1	TRBJ2-1	15	CATSVGTTLYNEQFF	TGTGCCACCAGCGTAGGGACTACCTTATACAATGAGCAGTTCTTC
TRBD1	NA	TRBV5-6	TRBJ1-2	16	CASSWAGQVTNYGYTF	TGTGCCAGCAGCTGGGCTGGACAGGTAACTAACTATGGCTACACCTTC
TRBD1	NA	TRBV28	TRBJ2-7	15	CASRLSGTGGHEQYF	TGTGCCAGCAGACTTTCCGGGACAGGGGGACACGAGCAGTACTTC
TRBD2	NA	TRBV7-9	TRBJ2-2	16	CASSRGTGLGTGELFF	TGTGCCAGCAGCCGCGGTACAGGACTAGGGACCGGGGAGCTGTTTTTT
NA	NA	TRBV2	TRBJ1-1	13	CASRDRSNTEAFF	TGTGCCAGCAGGGACAGATCCAACACTGAAGCTTTCTTT
NA	NA	TRBV7-3	TRBJ2-5	13	CASSPSGGETQYF	TGTGCCAGCAGCCCCAGCGGAGGGGAGACCCAGTACTTC
TRBD1	NA	TRBV19	TRBJ2-7	13	CATGTGRTYEQYF	TGTGCCACCGGGACAGGAAGAACCTACGAGCAGTACTTC
NA	NA	TRBV5-1	TRBJ1-4	15	CASSLAPDVNEKLFF	TGCGCCAGCAGCTTGGCCCCGGATGTTAATGAAAAACTGTTTTTT
TRBD2	few	TRBV11-3	TRBJ2-7	15	CASSSNERGINEQYF	TGTGCCAGCAGTAGCAATGAGCGGGGTATCAACGAGCAGTACTTC
NA	NA	TRBV10-3	TRBJ1-2	12	CAIKDQKDGYTF	TGTGCCATCAAGGATCAAAAGGATGGCTACACCTTC
TRBD1	NA	TRBV5-4	TRBJ1-5	16	CASSWTGAQSNQPQHF	TGTGCCAGCAGCTGGACAGGGGCCCAGAGCAATCAGCCCCAGCATTTT
TRBD1	NA	TRBV19	TRBJ1-1	15	CASSIRGGRNTEAFF	TGTGCCAGTAGTATCCGAGGGGGCCGGAACACTGAAGCTTTCTTT
TRBD1	NA	TRBV6-4	TRBJ1-2	14	CASSDSTGGSGYTF	TGTGCCAGCAGTGACTCGACAGGGGGCTCCGGCTACACCTTC
NA	NA	TRBV4-3	TRBJ2-7	16	CASSQDLAQGSYEQYF	TGCGCCAGCAGCCAAGACCTGGCACAGGGCTCATACGAGCAGTACTTC
NA	NA	TRBV7-9	TRBJ1-1	13	CASSLADNTEAFF	TGTGCCAGCAGCTTAGCTGACAACACTGAAGCTTTCTTT
TRBD1	NA	TRBV10-3	TRBJ2-2	13	CAIRTGGTGELFF	TGTGCCATCAGGACAGGGGGAACCGGGGAGCTGTTTTTT
TRBD2	NA	TRBV7-9	TRBJ2-5	17	CASSLSSGGRRQETQYF	TGTGCCAGCAGCTTATCGTCGGGGGGAAGGCGCCAAGAGACCCAGTACTTC
NA	NA	TRBV6-5	TRBJ1-1	14	CASSRGQPNTEAFF	TGTGCCAGCAGCCGAGGGCAGCCGAACACTGAAGCTTTCTTT
NA	few	TRBV6-1	TRBJ2-3	15	CASSERSLLSDTQYF	TGTGCCAGCAGTGAAAGGTCCTTGCTTTCAGATACGCAGTATTTT
NA	NA	TRBV5-1	TRBJ1-4	14	CASSRGATNEKLFF	TGCGCCAGCAGTAGGGGCGCAACTAATGAAAAACTGTTTTTT
NA	NA	TRBV10-1	TRBJ2-5	14	CADGSGTFEETQYF	TGCGCCGACGGATCCGGGACATTCGAAGAGACCCAGTACTTC
NA	NA	TRBV28	TRBJ2-1	15	CASSFGQELYNEQFF	TGTGCCAGCAGTTTTGGCCAGGAACTTTACAATGAGCAGTTCTTC
NA	NA	TRBV4-2	TRBJ1-5	18	CASSQLIGGGNRNQPQHF	TGTGCCAGCAGCCAACTAATCGGGGGGGGCAATCGCAATCAGCCCCAGCATTTT
NA	few	TRBV29-1	TRBJ2-7	10	CSVGGYEQYF	TGCAGCGTTGGGGGATACGAGCAGTACTTC
NA	NA	TRBV25-1	TRBJ2-1	15	CASSEPTRGYNEQFF	TGTGCCAGCAGTGAGCCGACCAGGGGCTACAATGAGCAGTTCTTC
NA	NA	TRBV5-1	TRBJ2-3	14	CASSLAPGTDTQYF	TGCGCCAGCAGCTTGGCGCCCGGCACAGATACGCAGTATTTT
NA	NA	TRBV19	TRBJ1-1	15	CASSIEWAGSTEAFF	TGTGCCAGTAGTATTGAGTGGGCGGGAAGCACTGAAGCTTTCTTT
NA	NA	TRBV27	TRBJ2-1	15	CASSPEGRRYNEQFF	TGTGCCAGCAGCCCGGAGGGGAGGAGGTACAATGAGCAGTTCTTC